Following are 21 T cell receptor beta chains from one sample sequenced in a study of T-cell reconstitution after alpha-beta-depleted transplantation in children listed by TCRdb under 2016. The library came from PCR. Data came from an Illumina HiSeq 2500. TCR libraries were prepared with molecular barcoding, using unique molecular identifiers to normalize TCRbeta repertoire quantification. TCRdb trimmed public reads at Q25 via fastp, called clones via MiXCR and kept in-frame beta chains. Each CDR3 protein appears once, grouped with its most common genes and DNA. The sample records about 540,000 distinct CDR3 sequences, 18% of which are singletons. Of the sample, 3.3% is held by the ten largest clones. The material sequenced was PBMCs from the stem cell graft donor, taken from the stem cell graft. The origin of the receptors is a human donor who donated a stem cell graft to a child with acute lymphoblastic leukemia.

The chain joins TRBV7-2 to TRBJ2-7; 8 bases map to TRBD1. Trimming removed 3 bases from V and 5 bases from J; junction bases left unmatched: 6. CDR3 length: 14 residues. Germline assignment: CDR1 SGHTA and CDR2 FQGNSA. CDR3 bases: TGTGCCAGCAGCTTTACAGGGGGTTACCACGAGCAGTACTTC. Translated, it gives CASSFTGGYHEQYF. The full variable domain, rest sourced from reference TRBV7-2 and TRBJ2-7, is GAGVSQSPSNKVTEKGKDVELRCDPISGHTALYWYRQSLGQGLEFLIYFQGNSAPDKSGLPSDRFSAERTGGSVSTLTIQRTQQEDSAVYLCASSFTGGYHEQYFGPGTRLTVT.

The rearrangement links TRBV6-1 to TRBJ2-3; 12 bases are shared with TRBD1. This CDR3 is 15 amino acids long. Trimming at V came to 11 bases and at J to 3 bases, leaving 9 bases not matched to a gene. Germline values: CDR1 MNHNS, CDR2 SASEGT. For the CDR3, the DNA is TGTGCCTCCACGCGGGACAGGGGGCGGACAGATACGCAGTATTTT. This encodes CASTRDRGRTDTQYF.

This clonotype was counted a few times. The CDR3, as DNA: TGTGCCAGCATTCAGGAGTGGGATAATTCACCCCTCCACTTT. Protein product: CASIQEWDNSPLHF. The rearrangement links TRBV7-9 to TRBJ1-6; D is undetermined. In germline, CDR1 is SEHNR, CDR2 FQNEAQ (reference sequence). Trimming left V 7 bases short and J 5 bases short, with 12 bases between. This CDR3 region has 14 residues.

The chain employs TRBV13 and TRBJ2-7; D remains unclear. The V end was cut by 5 bases, the J end by 0 bases, with 8 bases between. In germline, CDR1 is PRHDT, CDR2 FYEKMQ (reference sequence). The CDR3 has 13 amino acids. The DNA for the CDR3 is TGTGCCAGCAGCAAGGGAAACTCCTACGAGCAGTACTTC. As protein: CASSKGNSYEQYF.

In its sample, this clonotype was seen a few times. The chain combines TRBV6-1 with TRBJ2-1; D gene uncertain. V was pared by 6 bases and J by 2 bases, with 17 bases between. Germline CDR1 reads MNHNS; CDR2 reads SASEGT. CDR3 length: 16 amino acids. For the CDR3, the DNA is TGTGCCAGCAGCAGCGTAGCACTAAATCCCTACAATGAGCAGTTCTTC. This codes for CASSSVALNPYNEQFF.

This chain joins TRBV5-1 and TRBJ2-7; D may be TRBD2 (6 bases). Germline V gene lookup returns CDR1 SGHRS and CDR2 YFSETQ. Trimming shortened V by 0 bases and J by 6 bases, and 16 bases separated the two germline ends. The length of the CDR3 is 15 residues. The CDR3 DNA follows: TGCGCCAGCAGCTTGGCCGGAGGAGGGCCTCTCGAGCAGTACTTC. It translates to CASSLAGGGPLEQYF.

The rearrangement links TRBV12-5 to TRBJ2-1; 9 bases match TRBD2. The length of the CDR3 is 21 residues. Per the germline V gene, CDR1 is LGHNT and CDR2 is FRNRAP. V lost 0 bases, J lost 3 bases, and 18 bases stayed unmatched. The CDR3 sequence: CASGLVRFLAGGQVVYNEQFF. Written as DNA, the CDR3 is TGTGCTAGTGGTTTGGTACGCTTTCTGGCGGGAGGGCAGGTTGTCTACAATGAGCAGTTCTTC. The whole variable domain, remainder taken from reference TRBV12-5 and TRBJ2-1, is DARVTQTPRHKVTEMGQEVTMRCQPILGHNTVFWYRQTMMQGLELLAYFRNRAPLDDSGMPKDRFSAEMPDATLATLKIQPSEPRDSAVYFCASGLVRFLAGGQVVYNEQFFGPGTRLTVL.

The chain links TRBV12-5 to TRBJ1-1; D is unclear. V lost 0 bases and J 4 bases, leaving 18 bases between the germline ends. The germline V gene encodes CDR1 LGHNT and CDR2 FRNRAP. CDR3 length: 17 residues. CDR3 nucleotide sequence: TGTGCTAGTGGTTTGGTGTTAGGAGGAGATAGGAGCACTGAAGCTTTCTTT. It codes for CASGLVLGGDRSTEAFF.

Note on this clonotype: An end of the junction differs from the germline gene, which may be a read error. This chain links TRBV29-1 with TRBJ2-7; either TRBD1 or TRBD2 may fit D (6 bases each). The CDR3 is 14 residues long. Looked up from germline, CDR1 is SQVTM and CDR2 is ANQGSEA. CDR3 region: CSVEIGGLSYQQYF. The CDR3 DNA reads TGCAGCGTTGAGATCGGGGGCCTCTCCTACCAGCAGTACTTC.

The rearrangement joins TRBV5-1 to TRBJ2-5, with 12 bases fitting TRBD2. The V gene's germline CDR1 is SGHRS and CDR2 YFSETQ. This CDR3 is built from 14 residues. V shed 7 bases and J 5 bases; nucleotides not matched to a gene: 6. CDR3 loop: CASSHLAGGETQYF. For the CDR3, the DNA is TGCGCCAGCTCCCATCTAGCGGGGGGGGAGACCCAGTACTTC.

This clonotype came up a few times. The gene calls are TRBV15 and TRBJ2-7, with a possible D match to TRBD2 (6 bases). CDR3 length equals 13 residues. Trimming shortened V by 5 bases and J by 5 bases, and 13 bases separated the two germline ends. The germline CDR1 and CDR2 sequences are LNHNV and YYDKDF (reference sequence). The CDR3 loop reads CATSHRTTNEQYF. CDR3 sequence (DNA): TGTGCCACCAGCCACCGGACTACTAACGAGCAGTACTTC. The variable domain in full, with the rest retrieved from reference TRBV15 and TRBJ2-7, is DAMVIQNPRYQVTQFGKPVTLSCSQTLNHNVMYWYQQKSSQAPKLLFHYYDKDFNNEADTPDNFQSRRPNTSFCFLDIRSPGLGDTAMYLCATSHRTTNEQYFGPGTRLTVT.

The chain employs TRBV10-3 and TRBJ2-1; D ambiguous. Germline CDR1 reads ENHRY; CDR2 reads SYGVKD. CDR3 length: 11 residues. V shed 3 bases and J shed 7 bases, with 4 bases lying between them. In DNA form, the CDR3 reads TGTGCCATCAGTGAAAATAATGAGCAGTTCTTC. Its translation: CAISENNEQFF.

This chain uses TRBV5-1 with TRBJ2-7, with 8 bases that match TRBD2. CDR1 is SGHRS, CDR2 YFSETQ, per germline. The V gene end was trimmed by 4 bases and the J gene end by 0 bases; junction bases not matched to a gene: 9. CDR3 length equals 16 residues. This CDR3 reads CASSLNRGGRSYEQYF. The CDR3 region has the DNA TGCGCCAGCAGCCTGAACCGGGGGGGTCGCTCCTACGAGCAGTACTTC.

The gene calls are TRBV13 and TRBJ2-7; D is unclear. The CDR3 totals 15 residues. The V gene's germline CDR1 is PRHDT and CDR2 FYEKMQ (reference sequence). With 3 bases removed from V and 4 bases from J, the gap between germline ends came to 16 bases. The CDR3 sequence: CASSFLSGEGYEQYF. CDR3 DNA: TGTGCCAGCAGCTTCCTCTCAGGAGAAGGTTACGAGCAGTACTTC.

This clonotype has only a few counts. The chain joins TRBV5-6 to TRBJ1-1; D is undetermined. The CDR3 is 13 residues long. V lost 5 bases and J 5 bases, leaving 13 bases between the germline ends. Germline CDR1 reads SGHDT; CDR2 reads YYEEEE. This CDR3 reads CASSLRRATEAFF. The CDR3 nucleotides read TGTGCCAGCAGTCTTAGGAGGGCTACTGAAGCTTTCTTT.

CDR3 sequence: CSACKLGGETQYF. The CDR3 region has the DNA TGCAGCGCTTGCAAATTAGGAGGAGAGACCCAGTACTTC. This rearrangement joins TRBV29-1 to TRBJ2-5; possible D gene TRBD2, 5 bases. Trimming left V 7 bases short and J 4 bases short, with 16 bases between. Per the germline V gene, CDR1 is SQVTM and CDR2 is ANQGSEA. The CDR3 has 13 amino acids.

V gene TRBV24-1 combines with J gene TRBJ2-7; 7 nucleotides line up with TRBD1. The CDR3 loop spans 14 amino acids. The V segment lost 6 bases and the J segment 1 base; nucleotides outside the gene matches: 5. CDR1 is KGHDR and CDR2 is SFDVKD in the germline V gene. The CDR3 DNA reads TGTGCCACCAGTTCAGGGGGAAGGTCCTACGAGCAGTACTTC. Translating it yields CATSSGGRSYEQYF.

The chain links TRBV18 to TRBJ1-2; the D gene is possibly TRBD1 (6 bases). CDR3 length: 14 residues. V lost 8 bases to trimming and J lost 2 bases, with 15 bases between them. The V gene's germline CDR1 is KGHSH and CDR2 LQKENI. CDR3 in DNA: TGTGCCAGCGAGGTGGCAGGGGAGAACTATGGCTACACCTTC. Encoded protein: CASEVAGENYGYTF.

The chain combines TRBV20-1 with TRBJ2-5, with TRBD1 matching over 10 bases. Germline V CDR1 and CDR2: DFQATT, SNEGSKA (reference sequence). The CDR3 totals 14 residues. With V trimmed by 5 bases and J by 7 bases, 10 bases remained unmatched. The CDR3 DNA reads as TGCAGTGCTGCCCGGGACAGGGGCAAGTGGACCCAGTACTTC. Amino acids: CSAARDRGKWTQYF.

The rearrangement uses TRBV9 and TRBJ2-7; the D gene is possibly TRBD2 (6 bases). Germline values: CDR1 SGDLS, CDR2 YYNGEE. The CDR3 has 14 residues. V was clipped by 3 bases and J by 10 bases, with 20 bases between them. The DNA for the CDR3 is TGTGCCAGCAGCGGGGAATCGGGAGACGAGCACCAGTACTTC. It encodes CASSGESGDEHQYF.

This sequence joins TRBV12-3 or TRBV12-4 and TRBJ2-4; D unclear. Trimming removed 3 bases from V and 2 bases from J, with 11 bases in between. The CDR3 loop spans 15 amino acids. CDR3 bases: TGTGCCAGCAGTTTCCCTCAGAACTCCAAAAACATTCAGTACTTC. Its translation is CASSFPQNSKNIQYF.